This T cell receptor (beta chain) was sequenced during a study of T cell responses to AZD1222 COVID-19 vaccine. For the study at large: Investigators merged groups given second doses at roughly 4 or roughly 12 weeks.

Study-wide points: Donors were mostly white British, more females; clonal diversity possibly underestimated.

The CDR3 has 15 residues. The germline CDR1 and CDR2 sequences are MNHNY and SVGAGI (reference sequence). Trimming at V came to 0 bases and at J to 6 bases, leaving 8 bases not matched to a gene. With respect to this clone: Its antigen is unidentified.

The repertoire was sequenced with immunoSEQ multiplex PCR; TCRdb's copy has only in-frame clones and lacks some. The sample gives fewer than 200,000 clones, just under 90% of which show up once; around 5.8% is in the top ten. Sequencing was performed on peripheral blood, taken on day 0 of AZD1222 vaccination. The receptor was derived from an adult in good health. J is TRBJ2-7 and V is TRBV6-6, with 7 bases matching TRBD2. The CDR3 region has the DNA TGTGCCAGCAGTTACTCTATGGGTGAGCGGGGCGAGCAGTACTTC. Protein sequence: CASSYSMGERGEQYF.